Below, 18 T cell receptor beta chains from the same sample are listed, as sequenced in a study of blood T cell repertoires in COVID-19. Measured with immunoSEQ multiplex PCR; TCRdb has only the in-frame clones, and not every one. The data show 98,000 or so clones, roughly 84% seen once. What was sequenced was peripheral blood. These receptors were obtained from a woman aged 55 to 70 in a cohort sampled during active or convalescent COVID-19.

The chain has TRBV14 and TRBJ1-6; the match to TRBD1 covers 10 bases. Germline loops: CDR1 SGHDN, CDR2 FVKESK. The V gene end was trimmed by 2 bases and the J gene end by 8 bases; junction bases not matched to a gene: 6. The CDR3 totals 16 residues. Written as DNA, the CDR3 is TGTGCCAGCAGCCAACGGCTTGGGACAGGGGATTCACCCCTCCACTTT. This gives the protein CASSQRLGTGDSPLHF.

The chain employs TRBV5-5 and TRBJ1-6; 7 nucleotides agree with TRBD1. The CDR3 loop spans 16 amino acids. The trim removed 3 bases at V and 0 bases at J, leaving 3 bases unmatched. Per the germline V gene, CDR1 is SGHKS and CDR2 is YYEKEE (reference sequence). CDR3 coding DNA: TGTGCCAGCAGCTCACAGGGGAGCTCCTATAATTCACCCCTCCACTTT. The encoded protein is CASSSQGSSYNSPLHF.

V is TRBV2 and J is TRBJ2-7, with a weak D call TRBD2 (6 bases). The CDR3 has 14 amino acids. The germline V and J ends were trimmed by 11 bases and 6 bases, with 23 bases remaining between them. Germline assignment: CDR1 SNHLY and CDR2 FYNNEI. CDR3 loop: CASFTSGGLSEQYF. The DNA for the CDR3 is TGTGCCTCCTTTACAAGCGGAGGGTTAAGCGAGCAGTACTTC.

The J gene is TRBJ1-2, the V gene TRBV4-1; D perhaps matches TRBD1 (5 bases). Per the germline V gene, CDR1 is MGHRA and CDR2 is YSYEKL. The CDR3 sequence is 16 residues long. V lost 6 bases and J 1 base, leaving 18 bases between the germline ends. CDR3 residues: CASRPSLWGGNYGYTF. In nucleotides, the CDR3 is TGCGCCAGCAGGCCATCCCTCTGGGGCGGTAACTATGGCTACACCTTC.

The chain has TRBV12-2 and TRBJ2-1; TRBD2 is the table's D call and was not checked against the DNA. TRBV12-2 is flagged as a pseudogene. CDR3 length: 17 amino acids. CDR3 in DNA: TGTGCAAGTCCCATAAAGCCCTTCTACTACTCCTACAATGAGCAGTTCTTC. Encoded protein: CASPIKPFYYSYNEQFF.

This clone was seen a few times. The chain is built from TRBV19 and TRBJ1-5; D is undetermined. Looked up from germline, CDR1 is LNHDA and CDR2 is SQIVND (reference sequence). This CDR3 spans 13 amino acids. Deletions cut 1 base from V and 7 bases from J, with 8 bases between. The CDR3 reads CASSIGPGQPQHF. The CDR3 DNA is TGTGCCAGTAGTATAGGGCCGGGACAGCCCCAGCATTTT.

This clone was seen just once. The chain employs TRBV4-2 and TRBJ2-2; 8 positions match TRBD2. The V segment lost 1 base and the J segment 1 base; nucleotides outside the gene matches: 17. This CDR3 has 21 residues. Germline CDR1 is LGHNA and CDR2 is YNFKEQ. The CDR3 sequence is CASSQVLRGWREAGNTGELFF. The CDR3 DNA follows: TGTGCCAGCAGCCAAGTATTACGGGGGTGGCGGGAGGCCGGGAACACCGGGGAGCTGTTTTTT.

This rearrangement joins TRBV3-1 (or the pseudogene TRBV3-2) to TRBJ1-1; weak D call: TRBD1 (6 bases). The CDR3 covers 14 residues. Trimming cost V 7 bases and J 0 bases, with 12 bases left between them. Per the germline V gene, CDR1 is LGHDT and CDR2 is YNNKEL (reference sequence). CDR3 nucleotide sequence: TGTGCCAGCACCTCCGGACAGATGAACACTGAAGCTTTCTTT. It yields the protein CASTSGQMNTEAFF.

This chain links TRBV2 with TRBJ2-5; 7 bases line up with TRBD1. Germline CDR1 reads SNHLY; CDR2 reads FYNNEI. This CDR3 spans 14 amino acids. With 5 bases clipped from V and 4 bases from J, the junction kept 7 bases outside the gene matches. The CDR3 DNA is TGTGCCAGCAGTCCCGGGACAGAGGGAGAGACCCAGTACTTC. The encoded protein is CASSPGTEGETQYF.

This clone was seen only once. This chain joins TRBV5-1 and TRBJ1-1; a possible D gene is TRBD1 (5 bases). CDR3 size: 16 residues. The V end lost 4 bases, the J end lost 2 bases, and 18 bases lay between the germline ends. Germline V gives CDR1 SGHRS, CDR2 YFSETQ. The CDR3 sequence is CASSPAADSLNTEAFF. CDR3 nucleotides: TGCGCCAGCAGCCCCGCCGCAGACAGCCTTAACACTGAAGCTTTCTTT.

The chain uses TRBV6-5 and TRBJ1-1, with D possibly being TRBD1 (6 bases). Trimming left V 5 bases short and J 3 bases short, with 13 bases between. The CDR3 has 14 amino acids. Germline V CDR1 and CDR2: MNHEY, SVGAGI. The CDR3 sequence: CASSPRTAHTEAFF. The CDR3 nucleotides are TGTGCCAGCAGTCCTCGGACAGCCCACACTGAAGCTTTCTTT.

The chain is built from TRBV5-1 and TRBJ2-4, with TRBD1 identical over 9 bases. J gave up 7 bases and V 0 bases, and 8 bases lay outside the gene matches. Germline loops: CDR1 SGHRS, CDR2 YFSETQ. The CDR3 sequence is 16 residues long. The CDR3 loop reads CASSLAATGQGNIQYF. The DNA for the CDR3 is TGCGCCAGCAGCTTGGCCGCTACGGGACAGGGTAACATTCAGTACTTC.

The chain joins TRBV10-3 to TRBJ1-2; 7 bases map to TRBD1. V lost 3 bases and J lost 2; bases outside the gene matches: 3. From germline, CDR1 is ENHRY and CDR2 SYGVKD. The CDR3 is 14 amino acids. The CDR3: CAISDKTGNYGYTF. CDR3 DNA sequence: TGTGCCATCAGTGACAAGACAGGGAACTATGGCTACACCTTC.

The chain combines TRBV10-3 with TRBJ2-2; 8 bases align to TRBD1. The CDR3 contains 15 residues. J was trimmed by 1 base and V by 5 bases; bases with no gene match: 3. Germline assignment: CDR1 ENHRY and CDR2 SYGVKD. The CDR3 loop is CAISKGQENTGELFF. CDR3 sequence (DNA): TGTGCCATCAGTAAGGGACAGGAGAACACCGGGGAGCTGTTTTTT.

The V gene is TRBV7-4, the J gene TRBJ2-7, with 8 bases lining up with TRBD2. The germline V gene has CDR1 SGHVT and CDR2 SQSDAQ. V dropped 2 bases and J dropped 7; count of bases not matched to a gene: 16. This CDR3 contains 17 residues. Written as DNA, the CDR3 is TGTGCCAGCAGCTTAAAGGGAGGCGGGAGGCCTGATAAGGAGCAGTACTTC. It yields the protein CASSLKGGGRPDKEQYF.

The chain recombines TRBV9 with TRBJ2-1; 8 bases are a match to TRBD2. The J segment lost 8 bases and the V segment lost 0 bases, leaving 7 bases of the junction unmatched. Germline assignment: CDR1 SGDLS and CDR2 YYNGEE. This CDR3 has 15 residues. CDR3 residues: CASSVGGSGIDEQFF. The CDR3 DNA is TGTGCCAGCAGCGTAGGGGGTAGCGGGATCGATGAGCAGTTCTTC.

The V call is TRBV10-2, the J call TRBJ2-7, with 9 nucleotides matching TRBD2. This CDR3 is built from 15 residues. CDR1 is WSHSY, CDR2 SAAADI, per germline. Trimming took 1 base from V and 7 from J; bases not matched to a gene: 8. CDR3 coding DNA: TGCGCCAGCAGTGAGTTTTTGGCGGGGGGGCGTGAGCAGTACTTC. It is translated as CASSEFLAGGREQYF.

The chain carries TRBV6-1 and TRBJ1-1; D call uncertain. The CDR3 is 15 amino acids. V lost 1 base to trimming and J lost 4 bases, with 13 bases between them. CDR1 MNHNS and CDR2 SASEGT come from the germline V gene. CDR3 nucleotide sequence: TGTGCCAGCAGTGAAGGGGAGGTGGTTGTCACTGAAGCTTTCTTT. Translation gives CASSEGEVVVTEAFF.